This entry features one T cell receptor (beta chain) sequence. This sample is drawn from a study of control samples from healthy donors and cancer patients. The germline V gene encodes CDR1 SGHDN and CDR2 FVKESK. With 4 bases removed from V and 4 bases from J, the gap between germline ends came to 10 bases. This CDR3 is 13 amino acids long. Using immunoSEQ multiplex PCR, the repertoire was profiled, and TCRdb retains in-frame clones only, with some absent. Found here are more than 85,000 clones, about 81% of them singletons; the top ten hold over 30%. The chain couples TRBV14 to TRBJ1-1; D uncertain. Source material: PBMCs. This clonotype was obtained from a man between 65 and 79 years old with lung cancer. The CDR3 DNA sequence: TGTGCCAGCAGCCGCGGACGGGGCACTGAAGCTTTCTTT. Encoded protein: CASSRGRGTEAFF.